Below are 24 T cell receptor beta chains sequenced from a single sample in a study of T cell changes during pregnancy in multiple sclerosis. Generated by immunoSEQ multiplex PCR, the TCRdb table keeps only in-frame clones and is missing some. Of tens of thousands of clones listed, 90% to 95% were seen once; the top ten hold about 0.7%. Sequencing used peripheral blood, obtained in the third trimester of pregnancy. The source is a female donor in good health, enrolled as a control in a pregnancy study.

This chain uses TRBV27 with TRBJ1-2; 10 bases line up with TRBD1. This CDR3 comprises 14 residues. Germline V gives CDR1 MNHEY, CDR2 SMNVEV (reference sequence). Trimming at V came to 5 bases and at J to 4 bases, leaving 4 bases not matched to a gene. For the CDR3, the DNA is TGTGCCAGCAGTGACGGGACAGGGGTCTATGGCTACACCTTC. It specifies CASSDGTGVYGYTF.

This chain joins TRBV15 and TRBJ1-1; D is undetermined. Trimming left V 1 base short and J 6 bases short, with 12 bases between. There are 14 residues in the CDR3. CDR1 is LNHNV and CDR2 is YYDKDF in the germline V gene (reference sequence). CDR3 sequence: CATSRVLGGSEAFF. The CDR3 bases are TGTGCCACCAGCAGAGTTCTTGGAGGGTCTGAAGCTTTCTTT.

V usage is TRBV28 and J usage is TRBJ2-7; TRBD2 matches at 11 bases. The CDR3 covers 14 residues. Germline V gene lookup returns CDR1 MDHEN and CDR2 SYDVKM. Germline trimming cut 6 bases from V and 2 bases from J; bases unmatched to any gene: 3. DNA of the CDR3: TGTGCCAGCAGGGGGACTAGCGGTCCCTACGAGCAGTACTTC. Its protein product is CASRGTSGPYEQYF.

The chain couples TRBV5-6 to TRBJ1-1; 8 bases fit TRBD1. CDR1 SGHDT and CDR2 YYEEEE come from the germline V gene. The length of the CDR3 is 14 residues. Trimming cost V 2 bases and J 3 bases; bases outside gene matches: 3. The CDR3 here is CASSFNRGDTEAFF. For the CDR3, the DNA is TGTGCCAGCAGCTTTAACAGGGGGGACACTGAAGCTTTCTTT.

V gene TRBV7-9 combines with J gene TRBJ2-7, with 7 bases fitting TRBD1. The CDR3 sequence is 15 residues long. Unmatched junction bases numbered 10, after V lost 3 bases and J lost 5 bases. The germline V gene encodes CDR1 SEHNR and CDR2 FQNEAQ (reference sequence). CDR3 DNA sequence: TGTGCCAGCAGCTTTTCGGGACAGACCCCCCACGAGCAGTACTTC. Protein: CASSFSGQTPHEQYF.

The chain couples TRBV5-6 to TRBJ2-1, with 12 bases lining up with TRBD2. The CDR3 consists of 16 residues. The ends lost 1 base at V and 5 bases at J; junction bases unmatched: 4. CDR1 and CDR2 (germline): SGHDT, YYEEEE. The chain's CDR3 is CASSLRPSGGDNEQFF. CDR3 DNA: TGTGCCAGCAGCTTGAGGCCTAGCGGGGGGGACAATGAGCAGTTCTTC.

This clone was observed once. The chain employs TRBV6-6 and TRBJ2-2; no definite D call. The V end lost 2 bases, the J end lost 4 bases, and 14 bases lay between the germline ends. The CDR3 is 16 residues long. Germline-derived CDR1 and CDR2 are MNHNY and SVGAGI (reference sequence). The DNA for the CDR3 is TGTGCCAGCAGTTACCCGGGTCAATCCAGCACCGGGGAGCTGTTTTTT. Its translation is CASSYPGQSSTGELFF.

This clone has just one count. The CDR3 region has the DNA TGTGCCAGCTCACCTACCAGGACTAGCGGGGGCTACGAGCAGTACTTC. This sequence encodes CASSPTRTSGGYEQYF. The V call is TRBV18, the J call TRBJ2-7; 13 nucleotides agree with TRBD2. This CDR3 region has 16 residues. The trim removed 3 bases at V and 3 bases at J, leaving 5 bases unmatched. Germline loops: CDR1 KGHSH, CDR2 LQKENI.

This chain connects TRBV28 to TRBJ2-7; 8 bases agree with TRBD2. The germline CDR1 and CDR2 sequences are MDHEN and SYDVKM. The CDR3 consists of 13 residues. Trimming took 5 bases from V and 2 from J; bases not matched to a gene: 2. CDR3: CASSSGSPYEQYF. The CDR3 nucleotides are TGTGCCAGCAGTAGCGGGAGCCCCTACGAGCAGTACTTC.

The chain combines TRBV28 with TRBJ1-2, with 7 bases matching TRBD1. Germline assignment: CDR1 MDHEN and CDR2 SYDVKM. This CDR3 comprises 14 residues. Trimming took 6 bases from V and 2 from J; bases not matched to a gene: 6. This CDR3 reads CASSLVQGNYGYTF. CDR3 nucleotide sequence: TGTGCCAGCAGCTTGGTACAGGGGAACTATGGCTACACCTTC.

This clone has only a few counts. The chain is built from TRBV5-1 and TRBJ2-7, with TRBD1 identical over 8 bases. The CDR3 has 15 amino acids. Germline CDR1 reads SGHRS; CDR2 reads YFSETQ. J gave up 1 base and V 2 bases, and 5 bases lay outside the gene matches. The CDR3 coding sequence is TGCGCCAGCAGCTTCCGGGACAGGAGTTCCTACGAGCAGTACTTC. Encoded protein: CASSFRDRSSYEQYF.

The chain links TRBV7-9 to TRBJ2-7; D remains ambiguous. CDR1 and CDR2 (germline): SEHNR, FQNEAQ (reference sequence). There are 13 residues in the CDR3. V lost 1 base to trimming and J lost 4 bases, with 8 bases between them. The CDR3 sequence is CASSLVQKYEQYF. CDR3 DNA sequence: TGTGCCAGCAGCTTAGTTCAGAAGTACGAGCAGTACTTC.

V is TRBV5-4 and J is TRBJ1-2, with 9 positions matching TRBD1. Germline assignment: CDR1 SGHNT and CDR2 YYREEE (reference sequence). There are 13 residues in the CDR3. V dropped 4 bases and J dropped 4; count of bases not matched to a gene: 2. The CDR3 DNA is TGTGCCAGCAGCGCGACAGGGGGCTATGGCTACACCTTC. Protein product: CASSATGGYGYTF.

The V and J genes are TRBV19 and TRBJ1-6; 7 bases match TRBD1. The length of the CDR3 is 15 residues. V lost 5 bases to trimming and J lost 6 bases; unmatched junction nucleotides: 7. Germline V gene sequence: CDR1 LNHDA, CDR2 SQIVND (reference sequence). In DNA form, the CDR3 reads TGTGCCAGTAGTCCAGGGACAGCCTTTAATTCACCCCTCCACTTT. This encodes CASSPGTAFNSPLHF.

About this clone itself: At one end the junction does not follow the germline gene, possibly because of a read error. This chain joins TRBV9 and TRBJ2-1; 10 bases map to TRBD1. CDR1 SGDLS and CDR2 YYNGEE come from the germline V gene. The CDR3 contains 16 residues. CDR3 DNA: TGTGCCAACAGCGTAGGCTTTGGACAGGGGGGGAATGAGCAGTTCTTC. It codes for CANSVGFGQGGNEQFF.

This sequence joins TRBV28 and TRBJ2-7; TRBD1 aligns across 8 bases. Unmatched junction bases numbered 7, after V lost 5 bases and J lost 1 base. The CDR3 is 15 amino acids. In germline, CDR1 is MDHEN, CDR2 SYDVKM. The CDR3 DNA reads TGTGCCAGCAGTCACCGACAGGGGCTGTCCTACGAGCAGTACTTC. Translation gives CASSHRQGLSYEQYF.

This sequence joins TRBV5-1 and TRBJ2-7; D gene unclear. Per the germline V gene, CDR1 is SGHRS and CDR2 is YFSETQ. The CDR3 is 16 amino acids. The ends were cut back, 0 bases at V and 2 bases at J, with 15 bases in the middle. CDR3 residues: CASSLVPADTTYEQYF. The CDR3 region has the DNA TGCGCCAGCAGCTTGGTGCCAGCCGACACCACCTACGAGCAGTACTTC.

The genes are TRBV7-2 and TRBJ1-3, with a weak D call TRBD1 (5 bases). Germline V gene lookup returns CDR1 SGHTA and CDR2 FQGNSA. V shed 5 bases and J shed 0 bases, with 14 bases lying between them. The CDR3 spans 16 residues. The CDR3: CASSAPGRSSGNTIYF. As DNA, the CDR3 is TGTGCCAGCAGCGCACCAGGGCGTTCCTCTGGAAACACCATATATTTT.

This chain connects TRBV6-4 to TRBJ1-2; TRBD1 might be the D (6 bases). Per germline, CDR1 MRHNA and CDR2 SNTAGT. This CDR3 spans 15 amino acids. V was cut by 4 bases and J by 7 bases, with 19 bases left in between. CDR3 region: CASSAQEQGTGGYTF. Here the CDR3 DNA reads TGTGCCAGCAGTGCCCAGGAACAGGGTACTGGTGGCTACACCTTC.

The chain has TRBV10-3 and TRBJ2-1; 10 bases agree with TRBD2. CDR1 is ENHRY and CDR2 is SYGVKD in the germline V gene. The CDR3 covers 13 residues. With 6 bases clipped from V and 8 bases from J, the junction kept 4 bases outside the gene matches. The DNA of the CDR3 is TGTGCCATCAGGGGGCTAGCGGGGGATGAGCAGTTCTTC. It encodes CAIRGLAGDEQFF.

The gene calls are TRBV13 and TRBJ2-2; weak D call: TRBD2 (5 bases). Germline V CDR1 and CDR2: PRHDT, FYEKMQ (reference sequence). The CDR3 length is 18 residues. V was shortened by 4 bases and J by 5 bases, with 23 bases between the two germline ends. CDR3 sequence: CASSSLMVARSGTGELFF. In nucleotides, the CDR3 is TGTGCCAGCAGCTCCTTAATGGTCGCCCGATCGGGAACCGGGGAGCTGTTTTTT.

The J gene is TRBJ1-2, the V gene TRBV7-2; 8 bases fit TRBD1. CDR3 size: 18 residues. The trim removed 2 bases at V and 1 base at J, leaving 12 bases unmatched. Germline CDR1 SGHTA, CDR2 FQGNSA. The CDR3, as DNA: TGTGCCAGCAGCTTAAGGGCCTTTGCAGGGGGCATTAACTATGGCTACACCTTC. Translating it yields CASSLRAFAGGINYGYTF.

V usage is TRBV6-6 and J usage is TRBJ2-1, with D maybe TRBD1 (5 bases). The CDR3 runs to 14 residues. Germline V gives CDR1 MNHNY, CDR2 SVGAGI (reference sequence). The germline V and J ends were trimmed by 5 bases and 2 bases, with 10 bases remaining between them. The CDR3 nucleotides are TGTGCCAGCAGTACCAGGGATACCTACAATGAGCAGTTCTTC. It specifies CASSTRDTYNEQFF.

The chain carries TRBV21-1 and TRBJ2-2; TRBD2, as called in the table, went unchecked against the DNA. TRBV21-1 is a documented pseudogene. This CDR3 contains 16 residues. The CDR3 here is CASSKTLARITGELFF. CDR3 coding DNA: TGTGCCAGCAGCAAAACACTAGCGCGAATCACCGGGGAGCTGTTTTTT.